Detailed here is one T cell receptor beta chain. The entry originates in a study of CDR3 diversity in severe acne. Via MiXCR, TCRdb re-called the PCR reads, giving one row per CDR3 protein. The table includes approximately 84,000 distinct CDR3 sequences, under 65% detected once. This CDR3 is built from 17 residues. Trimming shortened V by 3 bases and J by 10 bases, and 22 bases separated the two germline ends. CDR1 is SGHVS and CDR2 is FNYEAQ in the germline V gene. Sequenced: blood. The chain is built from TRBV7-6 and TRBJ1-6, with D possibly TRBD1 on 6 matching bases. This TCR was recovered from a male donor in good health, without acne. CDR3 amino acids: CASSFTTTGGRGSPLHF. In nucleotides, the CDR3 is TGTGCCAGCAGCTTCACGACCACCGGGGGGCGCGGGTCACCCCTCCACTTT.